Below are 12 T cell receptor beta chains sequenced from a single sample in a study of spatial heterogeneity in lung cancer. Study results and caveats: For expanded intratumoral alpha and beta TCRs, counts tracked tumor mutation counts.

TCRdb re-called the 5' RACE reads through MiXCR, storing one row per CDR3 protein. The data contain some 16,000 distinct CDR3 sequences, approximately 6.8% of them singletons. Noted time point: sample taken at primary tumor resection. Their antigen targets remain unknown. Sequencing was performed on lung tumor tissue, taken at surgery. These receptors originate from a female donor with early-stage non-small cell lung cancer.

This clonotype was observed at least ten times. As an off-target read in a library built for alpha chains, this beta chain has a frequency of little significance. This chain joins TRBV28 and TRBJ2-5; tentatively, D is TRBD2 (6 bases). V was clipped by 3 bases and J by 3 bases, with 23 bases between them. The length of the CDR3 is 18 residues. CDR1 MDHEN and CDR2 SYDVKM come from the germline V gene. CDR3 in DNA: TGTGCCAGCAGTTTGGGGGTGGGCGGGACGGAACGGAAAGAGACCCAGTACTTC. Its protein product is CASSLGVGGTERKETQYF.

The table lists this clonotype with a few counts. Found in a library prepared for alpha chains, this beta chain is an off-target read, and its abundance has little meaning. The V gene is TRBV4-2, the J gene TRBJ1-5; no clear D gene. V gave up 1 base and J gave up 4 bases, with 5 bases separating them. The CDR3 spans 13 residues. The germline V gene encodes CDR1 LGHNA and CDR2 YNFKEQ. CDR3: CASSQGVNQPQHF. In nucleotides, the CDR3 is TGTGCCAGCAGCCAAGGGGTAAATCAGCCCCAGCATTTT.

Ten or more counts support this clonotype. This beta chain appears as a stray read in a library generated for alpha chains; its size is not informative. This rearrangement joins TRBV3-1 to TRBJ1-1; TRBD1 is a possible D gene (6 bases). This CDR3 spans 14 amino acids. The V end was cut by 5 bases, the J end by 0 bases, with 10 bases between. Germline values: CDR1 LGHDT, CDR2 YNNKEL (reference sequence). The CDR3 nucleotides read TGTGCCAGCAGCTACAGGGCCTTGAACACTGAAGCTTTCTTT. Its protein is CASSYRALNTEAFF.

The table lists this clonotype with many counts. Being off target in a library aimed at alpha chains, this beta chain has a size of little meaning. The chain links TRBV28 to TRBJ1-2, with 7 bases identical to TRBD1. Losses at the gene ends were 7 bases for V and 2 bases for J; bases not matched to a gene: 7. Per germline, CDR1 MDHEN and CDR2 SYDVKM. The CDR3 consists of 14 residues. The CDR3 DNA sequence: TGTGCCAGCAACTTCGGACAGGCGAACTATGGCTACACCTTC. Protein: CASNFGQANYGYTF.

Concerning this clonotype itself: Found in a library prepared for alpha chains, this beta chain is an off-target read, and its abundance has little meaning. The chain recombines TRBV5-4 with TRBJ2-3, with 8 bases matching TRBD2. Germline V lookup: CDR1 SGHNT, CDR2 YYREEE (reference sequence). The length of the CDR3 is 16 residues. With 3 bases clipped from V and 9 bases from J, the junction kept 15 bases outside the gene matches. The CDR3 bases are TGTGCCAGCAGCTCCCGGGCTAGCGGGCCCCAGGCGACGCAGTATTTT. This translates into CASSSRASGPQATQYF.

This clonotype was found many times. This beta chain is a stray sequence in a library constructed for alpha chains; its clone size is not meaningful. This chain uses TRBV12-3 or TRBV12-4 with TRBJ2-2, with D maybe TRBD2 (6 bases). With 6 bases removed from V and 4 bases from J, the gap between germline ends came to 15 bases. The CDR3 runs to 15 residues. The CDR3 DNA reads TGTGCCAGCAGGGGGACTCCTGGTGGCACCGGGGAGCTGTTTTTT. It translates to CASRGTPGGTGELFF.

Comments on this clonotype: In a library made to pick up alpha chains, this beta chain is a stray read with a size that means little. V is TRBV12-3 or TRBV12-4 and J is TRBJ2-1; D possibly corresponds to TRBD2 (6 bases). V shed 2 bases and J shed 7 bases, with 24 bases lying between them. This CDR3 has 18 amino acids. The CDR3 coding sequence is TGTGCCAGCAGTTTACGGCCGTTGGGGGGACGACATGTAAATGAGCAGTTCTTC. Protein product: CASSLRPLGGRHVNEQFF.

This clonotype has ten or more counts. Since it is a stray read in a library aimed at alpha chains, this beta chain has a size that is not meaningful. The genes are TRBV3-1 and TRBJ2-3; the match to TRBD2 covers 8 bases. This CDR3 comprises 16 residues. V gave up 0 bases and J gave up 4 bases; unmatched junction bases: 6. Germline V CDR1 and CDR2: LGHDT, YNNKEL (reference sequence). CDR3 nucleotide sequence: TGTGCCAGCAGCCAAGATTGGAGCGGGGGCGCAGATACGCAGTATTTT. It translates to CASSQDWSGGADTQYF.

The sample holds many counts of this clonotype. Little can be read into the size of this beta chain, an off-target read in a library designed for alpha chains. Here the CDR3 reads CASTSVRVLYEQYF. Written as DNA, the CDR3 is TGTGCCAGCACTTCGGTCAGGGTACTCTACGAGCAGTACTTC. The gene calls are TRBV6-2 or TRBV6-3 and TRBJ2-7; the D gene is possibly TRBD1 (5 bases). This CDR3 has 14 amino acids. V was pared by 7 bases and J by 3 bases, with 16 bases between. CDR1 is MNHEY, CDR2 SVGEGT, per germline.

In its sample, this clonotype was seen many times. This beta chain appears as a stray read in a library generated for alpha chains; its size is not informative. The chain is built from TRBV11-1 and TRBJ2-2; D is ambiguous. The CDR3 totals 16 residues. CDR1 and CDR2 (germline): SGHAT, FQDESV (reference sequence). Trimming cost V 0 bases and J 4 bases, with 12 bases left between them. The CDR3 sequence: CASSLAAGQPTGELFF. Here the CDR3 DNA reads TGTGCCAGCAGCTTAGCGGCCGGGCAGCCCACCGGGGAGCTGTTTTTT.

A few counts support this clonotype. Since it is a stray read in a library aimed at alpha chains, this beta chain has a size that is not meaningful. The V call is TRBV18, the J call TRBJ2-3; 7 bases are shared with TRBD1. The length of the CDR3 is 16 residues. Germline V gene lookup returns CDR1 KGHSH and CDR2 LQKENI. V dropped 0 bases and J dropped 6; count of bases not matched to a gene: 9. The CDR3 here is CASSPPGRQGRDTQYF. Written as DNA, the CDR3 is TGTGCCAGCTCACCACCGGGGAGACAGGGTCGGGATACGCAGTATTTT.

This clonotype has at least ten counts. Because this beta chain is a stray read in a library intended to capture alpha chains, its abundance should not be given much weight. The chain employs TRBV20-1 and TRBJ2-7; possibly TRBD1 for D (6 bases). This CDR3 has 15 residues. V gave up 0 bases and J gave up 13 bases, with 25 bases separating them. CDR1 DFQATT and CDR2 SNEGSKA come from the germline V gene (reference sequence). CDR3 amino acids: CSARDGKDRPCNPYF. CDR3 coding DNA: TGCAGTGCTAGAGATGGTAAAGACAGGCCATGCAACCCTTACTTC.